The 16 T cell receptor beta chains presented below share a single source sample, sequenced in a study of read filtering for tumor transcriptome and immune sequencing. This library used roughly 430 ng RNA and molecular barcoded adaptors spanning alpha/delta and beta/gamma chains. TCRdb fed the reads into MiXCR, producing one record per CDR3 protein. The table shows fewer than 75,000 distinct CDR3 sequences, with 20% to 25% occurring only once. The sequencing sample was made of a population of CD138-negative cells sorted from bone marrow. The source is a donor at least 40 years old with multiple myeloma.

The chain couples TRBV29-1 to TRBJ1-1; D is unclear. This CDR3 spans 13 amino acids. V dropped 4 bases and J dropped 0 bases, with 9 bases sitting between them. The germline CDR1 and CDR2 sequences are SQVTM and ANQGSEA. For the CDR3, the DNA is TGCAGCGTTGTGACCCAGATGAACACTGAAGCTTTCTTT. It is translated as CSVVTQMNTEAFF.

This clonotype was recorded many times. The V call is TRBV29-1, the J call TRBJ2-5; D is ambiguous. CDR1 SQVTM and CDR2 ANQGSEA come from the germline V gene. The V end was cut by 3 bases, the J end by 1 base, with 9 bases between. The CDR3 loop spans 13 amino acids. CDR3 sequence reads: CSVEPAAQETQYF. For the CDR3, the DNA is TGCAGCGTTGAGCCGGCAGCCCAAGAGACCCAGTACTTC.

This clonotype was found a few times. The rearrangement joins TRBV28 to TRBJ1-2; a weak D match, TRBD1 (6 bases). Trimming cost V 3 bases and J 4 bases, with 12 bases left between them. CDR3 length equals 14 residues. CDR1 is MDHEN, CDR2 SYDVKM, per germline. This CDR3 is CASSLSPGAYGYTF. The DNA for the CDR3 is TGTGCCAGCAGTTTGTCCCCAGGGGCCTATGGCTACACCTTC.

V is TRBV6-5 and J is TRBJ1-4; TRBD1 aligns across 7 bases. Trimming took 6 bases from V and 1 from J; bases not matched to a gene: 5. This CDR3 region has 15 residues. From germline, CDR1 is MNHEY and CDR2 SVGAGI. The CDR3 here is CASRPGGQTNEKLFF. Written as DNA, the CDR3 is TGTGCCAGCAGGCCAGGGGGACAAACTAATGAAAAACTGTTTTTT.

This clonotype showed up many times. The rearrangement uses TRBV28 and TRBJ1-1; TRBD1 matches 7 bases. The germline V gene encodes CDR1 MDHEN and CDR2 SYDVKM. J gave up 3 bases and V 2 bases, and 3 bases lay outside the gene matches. The CDR3 spans 14 residues. In DNA form, the CDR3 reads TGTGCCAGCAGTTTACGACAGGGTCACACTGAAGCTTTCTTT. Amino acid sequence: CASSLRQGHTEAFF.

About this clonotype itself: No conserved phenylalanine or tryptophan is present at the end of the CDR3, so a read error is the likely explanation. The chain has TRBV28 and TRBJ2-7; 7 positions match TRBD1. Trimming at V came to 1 base and at J to 1 base, leaving 16 bases not matched to a gene. The CDR3 covers 19 residues. Germline assignment: CDR1 MDHEN and CDR2 SYDVKM. Written as DNA, the CDR3 is TGTGCCAGCAGTTTATCCCTACTTCAACCGGGACAGATTTCCTACGAGCAGTACCTC. Translation gives CASSLSLLQPGQISYEQYL.

This clonotype has ten or more counts. The V and J genes are TRBV2 and TRBJ2-7, with 9 positions matching TRBD1. The germline gives CDR1 SNHLY, CDR2 FYNNEI. Unmatched junction bases numbered 6, after V lost 7 bases and J lost 5 bases. CDR3 size: 13 residues. The CDR3 nucleotides are TGTGCCAGCAAGGGGACAGGGAATCACGAGCAGTACTTC. Its translation is CASKGTGNHEQYF. Full variable domain (remainder filled in from reference TRBV2 and TRBJ2-7): EPEVTQTPSHQVTQMGQEVILRCVPISNHLYFYWYRQILGQKVEFLVSFYNNEISEKSEIFDDQFSVERPDGSNFTLKIRSTKLEDSAMYFCASKGTGNHEQYFGPGTRLTVT.

This clonotype was recorded at least ten times. The rearrangement links TRBV7-2 to TRBJ2-3; possibly TRBD1 or TRBD2 for D (5 bases each). This CDR3 spans 14 amino acids. V lost 0 bases to trimming and J lost 4 bases, with 8 bases between them. Germline V gene sequence: CDR1 SGHTA, CDR2 FQGNSA. Here the CDR3 reads CASSLARGSDTQYF. CDR3 nucleotides: TGTGCCAGCAGCTTAGCCCGGGGCTCAGATACGCAGTATTTT.

A single count supports this clonotype. This sequence joins TRBV6-5 and TRBJ2-3; TRBD2 might be the D (6 bases). The germline gives CDR1 MNHEY, CDR2 SVGAGI. The length of the CDR3 is 15 residues. Trimming shortened V by 8 bases and J by 5 bases, and 20 bases separated the two germline ends. As DNA, the CDR3 is TGTGCCAGCTTAGGGCTAGCCGGGAGTGGAGATACGCAGTATTTT. This translates into CASLGLAGSGDTQYF.

The J gene is TRBJ2-7, the V gene TRBV28; 8 bases fit TRBD2. The CDR3 is made up of 14 amino acids. Trimming at V came to 5 bases and at J to 4 bases, leaving 7 bases not matched to a gene. Germline V lookup: CDR1 MDHEN, CDR2 SYDVKM. In DNA, the CDR3 is TGTGCCAGCAGTCCGCTTAGCGGGAAGTACGAGCAGTACTTC. Translation: CASSPLSGKYEQYF.

At least ten counts were recorded for this clonotype. The chain employs TRBV20-1 and TRBJ2-7, with D possibly TRBD1 on 6 matching bases. This CDR3 comprises 14 residues. CDR1 and CDR2 from the germline V gene are DFQATT and SNEGSKA (reference sequence). The V and J ends lost 3 bases and 3 bases respectively, with 15 bases between them. CDR3 residues: CSASRLQGVYEQYF. The CDR3 nucleotides are TGCAGTGCTAGTCGGTTACAGGGAGTCTACGAGCAGTACTTC.

On this clonotype: This may be a read error: a much more frequent sequence differs by one nucleotide. This chain connects TRBV27 to TRBJ1-5; weak D call: TRBD1 (6 bases). This CDR3 is 14 amino acids long. Per the germline V gene, CDR1 is MNHEY and CDR2 is SMNVEV (reference sequence). The CDR3 is CTSSLLGGSEPQHF. The CDR3 nucleotides read TGTACCAGCAGTTTATTGGGGGGCTCGGAGCCCCAGCATTTT.

The V and J genes are TRBV19 and TRBJ2-1; TRBD1 is a possible D gene (5 bases). Trimming left V 4 bases short and J 3 bases short, with 13 bases between. The CDR3 sequence is 15 residues long. From germline, CDR1 is LNHDA and CDR2 SQIVND (reference sequence). The chain's CDR3 is CASSRQTLIYNEQFF. The CDR3 DNA reads as TGTGCCAGTAGTAGACAGACGCTTATCTACAATGAGCAGTTCTTC.

With regard to this clonotype: Possible read error: a much larger clone is one base away. The V and J genes are TRBV2 and TRBJ1-1; D is uncertain. Per germline, CDR1 SNHLY and CDR2 FYNNEI. V dropped 4 bases and J dropped 4 bases, with 10 bases sitting between them. This CDR3 spans 13 amino acids. The CDR3 loop reads CASSAGESTEAFF. DNA of the CDR3: TGTGCCAGCAGTGCTGGCGAGAGCACTGAAGCTTTCTTT.

This clonotype has just a few counts. The chain links TRBV20-1 to TRBJ2-5; 8 positions match TRBD1. Looked up from germline, CDR1 is DFQATT and CDR2 is SNEGSKA (reference sequence). Trimming removed 6 bases from V and 1 base from J; junction bases left unmatched: 4. CDR3 length: 13 residues. The CDR3 DNA reads TGCAGTGCGCTGGACAGGGCCCAAGAGACCCAGTACTTC. Its protein is CSALDRAQETQYF.

This clonotype was counted a few times. J is TRBJ2-1 and V is TRBV11-3; D is possibly TRBD2 (5 bases). The CDR3 consists of 16 residues. Trimming left V 0 bases short and J 7 bases short, with 16 bases between. Germline V gene data show CDR1 as SGHNT and CDR2 as YENEEA. CDR3 residues: CASSLEPGTAGNEQFF. In DNA form, the CDR3 reads TGTGCCAGCAGCTTAGAGCCGGGAACGGCGGGTAATGAGCAGTTCTTC.